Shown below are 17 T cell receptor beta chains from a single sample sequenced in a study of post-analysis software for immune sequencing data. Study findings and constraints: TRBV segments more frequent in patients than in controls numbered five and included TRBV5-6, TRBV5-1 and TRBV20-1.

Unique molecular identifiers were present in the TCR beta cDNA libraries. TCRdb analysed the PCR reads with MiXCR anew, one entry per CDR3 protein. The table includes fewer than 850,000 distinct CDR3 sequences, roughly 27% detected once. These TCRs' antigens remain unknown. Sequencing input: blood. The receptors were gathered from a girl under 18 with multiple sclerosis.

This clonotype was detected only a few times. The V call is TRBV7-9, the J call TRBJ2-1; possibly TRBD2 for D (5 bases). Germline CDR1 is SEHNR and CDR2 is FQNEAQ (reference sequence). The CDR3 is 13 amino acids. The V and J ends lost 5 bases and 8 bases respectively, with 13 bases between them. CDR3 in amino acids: CASSPAPGDEQFF. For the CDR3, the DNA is TGTGCCAGCAGCCCAGCCCCCGGGGATGAGCAGTTCTTC.

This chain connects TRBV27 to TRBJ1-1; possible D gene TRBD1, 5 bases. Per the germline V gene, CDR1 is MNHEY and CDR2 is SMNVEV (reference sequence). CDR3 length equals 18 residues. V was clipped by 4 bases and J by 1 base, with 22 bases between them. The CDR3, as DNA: TGTGCCAGCAGTTCTTATTACTTGGGACGGGGGACGAACACTGAAGCTTTCTTT. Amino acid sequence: CASSSYYLGRGTNTEAFF.

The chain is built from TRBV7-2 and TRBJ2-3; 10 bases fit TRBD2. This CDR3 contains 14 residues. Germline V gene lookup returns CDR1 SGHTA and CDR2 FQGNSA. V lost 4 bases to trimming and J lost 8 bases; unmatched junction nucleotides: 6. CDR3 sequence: CASSSTSGWGTQYF. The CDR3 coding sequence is TGTGCCAGCAGCTCGACTAGCGGGTGGGGTACGCAGTATTTT.

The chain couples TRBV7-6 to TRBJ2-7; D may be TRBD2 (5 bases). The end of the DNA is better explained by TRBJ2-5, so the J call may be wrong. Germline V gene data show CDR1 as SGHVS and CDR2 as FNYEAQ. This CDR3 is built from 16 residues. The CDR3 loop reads CASSLALMQRQETQYF. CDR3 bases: TGTGCCAGCAGCTTAGCGCTCATGCAGCGGCAAGAGACCCAGTACTTC.

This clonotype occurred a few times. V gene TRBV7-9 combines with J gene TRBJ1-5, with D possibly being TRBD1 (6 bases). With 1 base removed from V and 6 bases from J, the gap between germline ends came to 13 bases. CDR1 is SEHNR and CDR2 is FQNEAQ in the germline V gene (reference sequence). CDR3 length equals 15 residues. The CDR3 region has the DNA TGTGCCAGCAGCTTAGGAACAGGGAGGAGTCAGCCCCAGCATTTT. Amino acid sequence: CASSLGTGRSQPQHF.

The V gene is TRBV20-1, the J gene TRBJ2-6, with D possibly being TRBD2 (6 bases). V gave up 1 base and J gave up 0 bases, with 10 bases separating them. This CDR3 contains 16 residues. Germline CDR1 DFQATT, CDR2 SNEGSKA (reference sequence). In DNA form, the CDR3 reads TGCAGTGCTAGAGCTGTCGGGAGCTCTGGGGCCAACGTCCTGACTTTC. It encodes CSARAVGSSGANVLTF.

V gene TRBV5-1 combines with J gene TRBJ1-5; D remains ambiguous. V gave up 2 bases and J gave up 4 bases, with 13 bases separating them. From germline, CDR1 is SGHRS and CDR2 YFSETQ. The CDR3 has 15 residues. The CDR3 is CASSFEGMGNQPQHF. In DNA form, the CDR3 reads TGCGCCAGCAGCTTCGAGGGTATGGGTAATCAGCCCCAGCATTTT.

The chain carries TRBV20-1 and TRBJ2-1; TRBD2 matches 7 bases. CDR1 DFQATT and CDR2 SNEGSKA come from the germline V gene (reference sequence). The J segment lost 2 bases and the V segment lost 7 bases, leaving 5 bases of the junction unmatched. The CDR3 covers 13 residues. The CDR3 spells CSEGRGPYNEQFF. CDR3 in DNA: TGCAGTGAGGGGAGGGGACCCTACAATGAGCAGTTCTTC.

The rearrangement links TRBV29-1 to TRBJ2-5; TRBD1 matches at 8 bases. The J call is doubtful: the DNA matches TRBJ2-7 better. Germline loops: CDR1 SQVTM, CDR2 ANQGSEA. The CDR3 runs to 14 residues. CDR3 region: CSAKRIDRGFEQYF. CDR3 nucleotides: TGCAGCGCCAAAAGGATCGACAGGGGATTCGAGCAGTACTTC.

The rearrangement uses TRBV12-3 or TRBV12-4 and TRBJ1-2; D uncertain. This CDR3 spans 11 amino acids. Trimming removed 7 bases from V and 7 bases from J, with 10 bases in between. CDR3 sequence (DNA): TGTGCCAGCACTCTTAGTTCTGGCTACACCTTC. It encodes CASTLSSGYTF.

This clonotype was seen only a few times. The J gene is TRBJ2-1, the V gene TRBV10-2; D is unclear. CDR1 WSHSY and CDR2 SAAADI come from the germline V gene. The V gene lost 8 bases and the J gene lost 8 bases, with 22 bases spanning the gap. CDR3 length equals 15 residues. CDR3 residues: CASVEGPANRHEQFF. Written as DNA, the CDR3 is TGCGCCAGCGTTGAAGGGCCAGCTAACCGGCATGAGCAGTTCTTC.

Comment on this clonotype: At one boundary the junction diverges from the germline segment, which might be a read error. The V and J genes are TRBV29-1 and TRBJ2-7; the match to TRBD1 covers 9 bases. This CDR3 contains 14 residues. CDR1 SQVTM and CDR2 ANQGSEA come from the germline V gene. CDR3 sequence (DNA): TGCAGTGTTGCGAAGGGACAGGGACCCTACGAGCAGTACTTC. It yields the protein CSVAKGQGPYEQYF.

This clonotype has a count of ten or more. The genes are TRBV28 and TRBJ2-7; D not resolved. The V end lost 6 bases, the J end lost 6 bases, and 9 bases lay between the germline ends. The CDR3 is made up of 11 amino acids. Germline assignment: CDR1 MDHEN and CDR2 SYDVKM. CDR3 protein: CASRLQGEQYF. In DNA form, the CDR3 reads TGTGCCAGCAGACTTCAAGGCGAGCAGTACTTC.

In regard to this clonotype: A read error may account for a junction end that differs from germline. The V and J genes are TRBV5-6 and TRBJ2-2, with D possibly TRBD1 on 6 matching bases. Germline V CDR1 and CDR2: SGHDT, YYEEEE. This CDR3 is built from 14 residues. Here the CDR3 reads CASSLGGRTGERFF. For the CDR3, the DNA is TGTGCCAGCAGCTTAGGGGGACGCACCGGGGAGCGGTTTTTT.

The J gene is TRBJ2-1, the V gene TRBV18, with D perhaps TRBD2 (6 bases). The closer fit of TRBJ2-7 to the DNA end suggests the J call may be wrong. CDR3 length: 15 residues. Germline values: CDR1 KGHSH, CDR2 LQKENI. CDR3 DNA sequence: TGTGCCAGCTCACCGGGACTCGGAATTGACAATGAGCAGTACTTC. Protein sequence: CASSPGLGIDNEQYF.

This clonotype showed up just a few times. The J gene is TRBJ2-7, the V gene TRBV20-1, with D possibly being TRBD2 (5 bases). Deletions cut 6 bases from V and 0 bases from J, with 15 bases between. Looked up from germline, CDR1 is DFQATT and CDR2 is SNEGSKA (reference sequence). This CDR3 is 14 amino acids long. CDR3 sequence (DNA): TGCAGTGCGCCCCATACGGGGAGCTCCTACGAGCAGTACTTC. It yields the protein CSAPHTGSSYEQYF.

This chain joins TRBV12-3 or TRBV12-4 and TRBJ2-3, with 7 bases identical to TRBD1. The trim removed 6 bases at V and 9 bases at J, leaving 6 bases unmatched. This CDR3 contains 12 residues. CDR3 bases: TGTGCCAGCAGCCCCGACAGGGTCACGCAGTATTTT. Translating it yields CASSPDRVTQYF.